These 14 T cell receptor beta chains came from one sample sequenced in a study of T cells in localized non-small cell lung cancer (dated by TCRdb to 2018 to 2020). Receptors were amplified or captured by the immunoSEQ multiplex PCR assay. TCRdb stores this immuneACCESS table with in-frame sequences only. Part of the clones is absent; in the studies checked, under half of the shortfall reflects unresolved V genes, and no reason is known for the rest. The sample table lists fewer than 45,000 clones, approximately 91% of them with a count of one. Together, the top ten hold about 2.8% of the sample. The sequences come from peripheral blood, collected before any cancer treatment. All receptors come from a female donor older than 55 with stage I squamous cell lung carcinoma.

The V call is TRBV6-6, the J call TRBJ1-2; TRBD1 is a possible D gene (6 bases). This CDR3 comprises 14 residues. The V gene's germline CDR1 is MNHNY and CDR2 SVGAGI (reference sequence). Between the trimmed V and J ends, which lost 4 bases and 6 bases, there was a span of 15 bases. The CDR3 loop reads CASSSTGSSDGYTF. The CDR3 DNA reads as TGTGCCAGCAGTTCTACAGGGAGTTCTGATGGCTACACCTTC.

The rearrangement links TRBV19 to TRBJ2-1; TRBD2 is a possible D gene (5 bases). V gave up 3 bases and J gave up 1 base, with 10 bases separating them. Germline CDR1 reads LNHDA; CDR2 reads SQIVND (reference sequence). This CDR3 spans 15 amino acids. The CDR3 DNA reads as TGTGCCAGTAGTATTTTAGGGAGTTCCTACAATGAGCAGTTCTTC. This translates into CASSILGSSYNEQFF.

This chain joins TRBV7-6 and TRBJ2-7; weak D call: TRBD2 (5 bases). CDR1 and CDR2 from the germline V gene are SGHVS and FNYEAQ. Deletions cut 1 base from V and 0 bases from J, with 10 bases between. CDR3 length: 15 amino acids. CDR3 amino acids: CASSLERGSSYEQYF. DNA for the CDR3: TGTGCCAGCAGCTTAGAAAGAGGGTCCTCCTACGAGCAGTACTTC.

This sequence joins TRBV7-2 and TRBJ2-1; 10 nucleotides agree with TRBD2. This CDR3 has 15 residues. J gave up 0 bases and V 6 bases, and 2 bases lay outside the gene matches. The V gene's germline CDR1 is SGHTA and CDR2 FQGNSA. The CDR3 reads CASRPSGSSYNEQFF. In DNA form, the CDR3 reads TGTGCCAGCAGACCTAGCGGGAGCTCCTACAATGAGCAGTTCTTC.

This chain joins TRBV19 and TRBJ2-3; D may match TRBD1 or TRBD2 (7 bases each). Looked up from germline, CDR1 is LNHDA and CDR2 is SQIVND (reference sequence). CDR3 length: 15 residues. Trimming stripped 6 bases from V and 3 bases from J, with 16 bases between. This CDR3 reads CASRSGGGRTDTQYF. The CDR3, as DNA: TGTGCCAGTAGATCAGGGGGAGGGAGGACAGATACGCAGTATTTT.

The rearrangement links TRBV7-3 to TRBJ2-1; 7 bases agree with TRBD2. The CDR3 has 16 amino acids. Germline values: CDR1 SGHTA, CDR2 FQGTGA. V lost 4 bases and J lost 1; bases outside the gene matches: 7. CDR3 in amino acids: CASSSREGPSYNEQFF. For the CDR3, the DNA is TGTGCCAGCAGCTCAAGGGAGGGCCCTTCCTACAATGAGCAGTTCTTC. Using reference TRBV7-3 and TRBJ2-1 for the parts outside the CDR3, the full variable domain is GAGVSQTPSNKVTEKGKYVELRCDPISGHTALYWYRQSLGQGPEFLIYFQGTGAADDSGLPNDRFFAVRPEGSVSTLKIQRTERGDSAVYLCASSSREGPSYNEQFFGPGTRLTVL.

The chain couples TRBV30 to TRBJ2-7; D is unclear. The CDR3 loop spans 14 amino acids. Germline loops: CDR1 GTSNPN, CDR2 SVGIG (reference sequence). V was trimmed by 0 bases and J by 0 bases, leaving 9 bases between them. CDR3: CAWSVAMGSYEQYF. The CDR3, as DNA: TGTGCCTGGAGTGTAGCGATGGGCTCCTACGAGCAGTACTTC.

V usage is TRBV7-6 and J usage is TRBJ2-2; 8 bases map to TRBD1. The CDR3 is made up of 15 amino acids. From germline, CDR1 is SGHVS and CDR2 FNYEAQ. The V segment lost 5 bases and the J segment 6 bases; nucleotides outside the gene matches: 8. CDR3 loop: CASSPRTGTAGELFF. The CDR3 DNA reads TGTGCCAGCAGCCCGAGGACAGGGACGGCCGGGGAGCTGTTTTTT.

The chain employs TRBV7-2 and TRBJ2-3, with TRBD2 identical over 8 bases. The V and J ends lost 3 bases and 1 base, in that order; junction bases with no gene match: 6. Germline CDR1 SGHTA, CDR2 FQGNSA. The CDR3 loop spans 16 amino acids. The CDR3 loop is CASSFSGRGGTDTQYF. CDR3 coding DNA: TGTGCCAGCAGCTTTAGCGGGCGGGGGGGCACAGATACGCAGTATTTT.

The chain combines TRBV6-5 with TRBJ2-7; D gene uncertain. The CDR3 runs 15 residues. V was clipped by 4 bases and J by 2 bases, with 15 bases between them. Germline V CDR1 and CDR2: MNHEY, SVGAGI. The CDR3 region is CASSLNRPGTYEQYF. As DNA, the CDR3 is TGTGCCAGCAGTTTGAACCGACCAGGAACCTACGAGCAGTACTTC.

J is TRBJ1-2 and V is TRBV6-5; no firm D call. CDR1 and CDR2 (germline): MNHEY, SVGAGI. The V end lost 0 bases, the J end lost 6 bases, and 8 bases lay between the germline ends. This CDR3 has 13 residues. CDR3 bases: TGTGCCAGCAGTTACTCAGGCATAAATGGCTACACCTTC. This codes for CASSYSGINGYTF.

The chain couples TRBV5-1 to TRBJ2-1; 14 bases are shared with TRBD2. This CDR3 is 18 amino acids long. CDR1 SGHRS and CDR2 YFSETQ come from the germline V gene. Losses at the gene ends were 0 bases for V and 6 bases for J; bases not matched to a gene: 8. This CDR3 is CASSLVGLAGGTANEQFF. The CDR3, as DNA: TGCGCCAGCAGCTTGGTTGGACTAGCGGGAGGAACCGCCAATGAGCAGTTCTTC.

The CDR3 sequence is CASSYRRVGGYTF. Written as DNA, the CDR3 is TGTGCCAGCAGTTATCGCCGGGTTGGCGGCTACACCTTC. The rearrangement joins TRBV6-6 to TRBJ1-2; D is uncertain. Germline lookup yields CDR1 MNHNY and CDR2 SVGAGI (reference sequence). V gave up 3 bases and J gave up 8 bases, with 13 bases separating them. This CDR3 spans 13 amino acids.

This clone has just one count. CDR3 sequence: CASSESLRADTQYF. CDR3 DNA: TGCGCCAGCAGTGAGTCATTAAGGGCAGATACGCAGTATTTT. The chain combines TRBV10-1 with TRBJ2-3; D gene uncertain. CDR1 is WNHNN, CDR2 SYGVQD, per germline (reference sequence). V lost 0 bases and J lost 4, with 8 bases in between. The CDR3 runs to 14 residues.